This TCR beta chain was recovered during a study of early T cells in non-severe SARS-CoV-2 infection. This clonotype was picked up many times. CDR3 length equals 12 residues. Germline CDR1 reads ENHRY; CDR2 reads SYGVKD. The V and J ends lost 3 bases and 8 bases respectively, with 10 bases between them. TCRdb re-analysed the 5' RACE reads in MiXCR, keeping a single row per CDR3 protein. The sample lists tens of thousands of distinct CDR3 sequences; 7% to 10% were seen once. What was sequenced was whole blood. This TCR was recovered from an adult who was a healthcare worker with PCR-confirmed SARS-CoV-2 infection or an uninfected control (not recorded which). The V call is TRBV10-3, the J call TRBJ1-2; D is undetermined. The chain's CDR3 is CAISDGGLGYTF. The CDR3 bases are TGTGCCATCAGTGACGGAGGTCTAGGCTACACCTTC.